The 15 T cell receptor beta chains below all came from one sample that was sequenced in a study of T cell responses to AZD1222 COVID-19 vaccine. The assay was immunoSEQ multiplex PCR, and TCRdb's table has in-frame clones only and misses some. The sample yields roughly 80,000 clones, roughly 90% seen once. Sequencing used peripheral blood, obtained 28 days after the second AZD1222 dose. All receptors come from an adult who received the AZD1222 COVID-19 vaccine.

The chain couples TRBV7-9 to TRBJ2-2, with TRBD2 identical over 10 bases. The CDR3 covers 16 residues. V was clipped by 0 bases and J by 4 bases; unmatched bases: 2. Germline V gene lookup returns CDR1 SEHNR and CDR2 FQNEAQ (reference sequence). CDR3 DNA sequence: TGTGCCAGCAGCTTAGCGCTAGCGGGGGTCACCGGGGAGCTGTTTTTT. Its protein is CASSLALAGVTGELFF.

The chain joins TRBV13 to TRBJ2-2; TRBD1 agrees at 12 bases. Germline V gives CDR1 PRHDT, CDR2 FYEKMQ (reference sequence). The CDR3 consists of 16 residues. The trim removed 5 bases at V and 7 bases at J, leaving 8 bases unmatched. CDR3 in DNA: TGTGCCAGCAGCCCAGGAGGGACAGGGGGCAGCGGGGAGCTGTTTTTT. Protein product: CASSPGGTGGSGELFF.

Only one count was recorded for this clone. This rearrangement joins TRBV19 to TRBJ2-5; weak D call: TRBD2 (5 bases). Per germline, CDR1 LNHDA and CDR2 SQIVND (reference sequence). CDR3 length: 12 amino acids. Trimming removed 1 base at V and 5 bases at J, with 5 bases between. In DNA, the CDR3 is TGTGCCAGTAGTATAGGCGGGGAGACCCAGTACTTC. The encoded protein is CASSIGGETQYF.

The CDR3 reads CASSLGPGGSSNQPQHF. In DNA, the CDR3 is TGTGCCAGCAGCTTGGGCCCAGGGGGCTCCAGCAATCAGCCCCAGCATTTT. The rearrangement joins TRBV5-4 to TRBJ1-5; 8 bases are a match to TRBD1. The germline V gene encodes CDR1 SGHNT and CDR2 YYREEE (reference sequence). There are 17 residues in the CDR3. Trimming removed 0 bases from V and 1 base from J; junction bases left unmatched: 6.

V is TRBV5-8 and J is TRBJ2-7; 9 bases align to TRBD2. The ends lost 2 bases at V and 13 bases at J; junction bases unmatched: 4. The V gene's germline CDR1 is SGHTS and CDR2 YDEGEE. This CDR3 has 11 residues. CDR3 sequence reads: CASSLRSGRYF. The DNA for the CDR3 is TGTGCCAGCAGCTTACGTAGCGGGAGATACTTC.

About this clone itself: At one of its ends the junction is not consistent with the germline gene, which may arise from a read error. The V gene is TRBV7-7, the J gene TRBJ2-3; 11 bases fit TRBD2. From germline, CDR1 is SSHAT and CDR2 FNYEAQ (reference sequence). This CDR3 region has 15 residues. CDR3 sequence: CASSLLAGDADTQYF. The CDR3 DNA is TGTGCTAGCAGCTTACTAGCGGGAGACGCAGATACGCAGTATTTT.

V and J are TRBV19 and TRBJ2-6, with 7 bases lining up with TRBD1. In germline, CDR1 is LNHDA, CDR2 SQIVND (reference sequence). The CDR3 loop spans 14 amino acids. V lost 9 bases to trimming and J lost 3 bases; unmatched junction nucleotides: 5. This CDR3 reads CASTGAIGANVLTF. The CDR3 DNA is TGTGCCAGCACAGGGGCTATTGGGGCCAACGTCCTGACTTTC.

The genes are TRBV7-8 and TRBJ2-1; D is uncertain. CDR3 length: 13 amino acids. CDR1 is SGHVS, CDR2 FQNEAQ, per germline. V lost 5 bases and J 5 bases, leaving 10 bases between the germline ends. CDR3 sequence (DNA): TGTGCCAGCAGCCCCAACCTAGACAATGAGCAGTTCTTC. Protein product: CASSPNLDNEQFF.

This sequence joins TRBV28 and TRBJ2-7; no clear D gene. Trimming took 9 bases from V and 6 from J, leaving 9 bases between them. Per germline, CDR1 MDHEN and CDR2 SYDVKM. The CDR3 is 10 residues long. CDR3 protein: CASGDSEQYF. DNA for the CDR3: TGTGCCAGTGGGGATAGCGAGCAGTACTTC.

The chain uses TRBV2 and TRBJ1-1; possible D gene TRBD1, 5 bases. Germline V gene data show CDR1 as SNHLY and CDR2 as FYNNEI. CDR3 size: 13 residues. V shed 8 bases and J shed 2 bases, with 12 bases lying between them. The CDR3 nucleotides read TGTGCCAGCGAAGGGGCTCAAAACACTGAAGCTTTCTTT. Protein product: CASEGAQNTEAFF.

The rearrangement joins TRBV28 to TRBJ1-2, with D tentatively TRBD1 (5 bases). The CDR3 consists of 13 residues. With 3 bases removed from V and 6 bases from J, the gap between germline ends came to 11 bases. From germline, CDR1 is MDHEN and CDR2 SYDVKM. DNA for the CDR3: TGTGCCAGCAGTTTGGGGGTTTGGAATGGCTACACCTTC. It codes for CASSLGVWNGYTF.

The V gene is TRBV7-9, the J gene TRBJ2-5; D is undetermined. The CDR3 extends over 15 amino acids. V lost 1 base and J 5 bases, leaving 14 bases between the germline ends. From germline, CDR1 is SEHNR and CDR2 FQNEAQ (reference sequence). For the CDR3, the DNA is TGTGCCAGCAGCTTAGGGTCCCGACTCGGGGAGACCCAGTACTTC. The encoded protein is CASSLGSRLGETQYF.

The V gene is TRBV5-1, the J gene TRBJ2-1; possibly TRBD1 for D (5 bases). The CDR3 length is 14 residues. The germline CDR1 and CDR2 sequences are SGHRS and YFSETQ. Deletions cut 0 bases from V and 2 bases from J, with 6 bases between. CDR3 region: CASSLEGPYNEQFF. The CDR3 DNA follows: TGCGCCAGCAGCTTGGAGGGGCCCTACAATGAGCAGTTCTTC.

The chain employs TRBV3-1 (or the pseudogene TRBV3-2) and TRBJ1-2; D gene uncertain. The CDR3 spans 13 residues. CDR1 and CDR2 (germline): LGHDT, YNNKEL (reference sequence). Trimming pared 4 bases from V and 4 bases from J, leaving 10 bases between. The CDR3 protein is CASSPPGFYGYTF. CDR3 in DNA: TGTGCCAGCAGCCCGCCCGGGTTCTATGGCTACACCTTC.

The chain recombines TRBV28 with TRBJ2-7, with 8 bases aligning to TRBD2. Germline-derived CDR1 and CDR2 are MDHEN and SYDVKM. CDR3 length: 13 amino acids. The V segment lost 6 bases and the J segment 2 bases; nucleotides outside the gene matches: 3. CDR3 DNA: TGTGCCAGCAGGACTAGCGTTACCTACGAGCAGTACTTC. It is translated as CASRTSVTYEQYF.